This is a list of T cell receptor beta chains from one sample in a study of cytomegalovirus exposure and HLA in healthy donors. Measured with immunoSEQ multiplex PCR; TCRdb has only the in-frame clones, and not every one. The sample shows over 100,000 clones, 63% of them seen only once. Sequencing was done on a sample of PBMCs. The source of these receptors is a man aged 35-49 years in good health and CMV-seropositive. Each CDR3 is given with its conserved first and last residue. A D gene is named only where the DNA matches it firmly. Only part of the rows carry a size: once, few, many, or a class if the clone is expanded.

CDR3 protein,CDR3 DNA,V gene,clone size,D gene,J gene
CASNDRGSNQPQHF,TGTGCCAGCAATGACAGGGGGTCCAATCAGCCCCAGCATTTT,TRBV6-6,.,TRBD1,TRBJ1-5
CASSKTGNQPQHF,TGTGCCAGCAGTAAGACAGGGAATCAGCCCCAGCATTTT,TRBV25-1,few,TRBD1,TRBJ1-5
CASSFARVSQYF,TGTGCCAGCAGCTTTGCCAGGGTGTCGCAGTATTTT,TRBV11-2,.,.,TRBJ2-3
CATSRDPGVGGYTF,TGTGCCACCAGCAGAGATCCGGGGGTGGGTGGCTACACCTTC,TRBV15,few,.,TRBJ1-2
CASSFTGGGRAYEQYF,TGTGCCAGCAGCTTTACGGGAGGGGGCAGGGCCTACGAGCAGTACTTC,TRBV5-4,.,.,TRBJ2-7
CASSRDRVNEKLFF,TGTGCCAGCAGCCGCGACAGGGTTAATGAAAAACTGTTTTTT,TRBV7-9,once,TRBD1,TRBJ1-4
CASSLAVTSGASYEQYF,TGTGCCAGCAGCTTGGCTGTGACTAGCGGGGCATCTTACGAGCAGTACTTC,TRBV5-4,.,TRBD2,TRBJ2-7
CASRTGGAGATEAFF,TGCGCCAGCCGGACAGGGGGCGCAGGGGCAACTGAAGCTTTCTTT,TRBV5-1,.,TRBD1,TRBJ1-1
CASSFMTGLNYGYTF,TGTGCCAGCAGCTTTATGACAGGGCTGAACTATGGCTACACCTTC,TRBV13,.,TRBD1,TRBJ1-2
CASSQFTGATNEKLFF,TGCGCCAGCAGCCAATTTACAGGAGCAACTAATGAAAAACTGTTTTTT,TRBV4-3,few,.,TRBJ1-4
CASRITAGAWEKLFF,TGTGCCAGCAGAATTACGGCTGGGGCGTGGGAAAAACTGTTTTTT,TRBV6-5,.,.,TRBJ1-4
CASRRTGRSTGELFF,TGTGCCAGCCGTCGGACAGGGCGTTCCACCGGGGAGCTGTTTTTT,TRBV2,.,TRBD1,TRBJ2-2
CASSPNGANNEQFF,TGCGCCAGCAGCCCTAATGGGGCAAACAATGAGCAGTTCTTC,TRBV5-1,.,.,TRBJ2-1
CASSTTPGNNQPQHF,TGTGCCAGTAGTACCACGCCCGGGAACAATCAGCCCCAGCATTTT,TRBV19,few,.,TRBJ1-5
CASSLGRGGGTDTQYF,TGCGCCAGCAGCTTGGGTCGGGGCGGGGGGACAGATACGCAGTATTTT,TRBV5-1,.,TRBD2,TRBJ2-3
CSGTTGDLAGNTIYF,TGCAGCGGGACCACAGGGGACTTGGCTGGAAACACCATATATTTT,TRBV29-1,few,TRBD1,TRBJ1-3
CASSQGQPQETQYF,TGCGCCAGCAGCCAAGGACAGCCCCAAGAGACCCAGTACTTC,TRBV4-1,.,.,TRBJ2-5
CSVGDRVRGYTF,TGCAGCGTTGGGGACAGGGTTCGTGGCTACACCTTC,TRBV29-1,few,TRBD1,TRBJ1-2
CASSLAVSQASNQPQHF,TGTGCCAGCAGCTTAGCGGTGAGCCAGGCAAGCAATCAGCCCCAGCATTTT,TRBV7-8,.,.,TRBJ1-5
CASSLAAGGSAGELFF,TGTGCCAGCAGCTTGGCCGCGGGGGGCTCGGCCGGGGAGCTGTTTTTT,TRBV5-6,.,TRBD2,TRBJ2-2
CASSAAGRVGANVLTF,TGTGCCAGCAGCGCAGCTGGGCGGGTTGGGGCCAACGTCCTGACTTTC,TRBV5-4,.,.,TRBJ2-6
CASSLNGGYGDTQYF,TGTGCCAGCAGCTTAAACGGCGGGTATGGCGATACGCAGTATTTT,TRBV7-2,few,.,TRBJ2-3
CASSMYGTRESYEQYF,TGTGCCAGTAGTATGTACGGGACTAGAGAATCCTACGAGCAGTACTTC,TRBV19,.,TRBD2,TRBJ2-7
CAINRAAGETTGELFF,TGTGCCATCAATCGGGCGGCGGGAGAAACGACCGGGGAGCTGTTTTTT,TRBV10-3,.,TRBD2,TRBJ2-2
CASSKLAGEAWDEQFF,TGTGCTAGCAGCAAGCTAGCGGGAGAGGCTTGGGATGAGCAGTTCTTC,TRBV7-7,.,TRBD2,TRBJ2-1
CAISEFETYEQYF,TGTGCCATCAGTGAGTTTGAGACCTACGAGCAGTACTTC,TRBV10-3,.,.,TRBJ2-7
CASSQWDRVVYGYTF,TGTGCCAGCAGCCAATGGGACAGGGTGGTTTATGGCTACACCTTC,TRBV25-1,.,TRBD1,TRBJ1-2
CASSVEAGADPVEQFF,TGTGCCAGCAGCGTAGAAGCGGGAGCTGACCCCGTGGAGCAGTTCTTC,TRBV9,.,TRBD2,TRBJ2-1
CASSLHRVYEQYF,TGTGCCAGCAGTTTGCACAGGGTGTACGAGCAGTACTTC,TRBV28,.,.,TRBJ2-7
CASSQRTSGYEQYF,TGTGCCAGCAGCCAGCGGACTAGCGGCTACGAGCAGTACTTC,TRBV4-2,few,TRBD2,TRBJ2-7
CASRHLAGGEQFF,TGTGCCAGTAGGCATCTAGCGGGGGGCGAGCAGTTCTTC,TRBV19,.,TRBD2,TRBJ2-1
CASSQDPSGNSGGGETQYF,TGTGCCAGCAGCCAAGATCCGTCTGGGAATAGCGGGGGCGGAGAGACCCAGTACTTC,TRBV4-2,.,TRBD2,TRBJ2-5
CASSPPWTGRNEKLFF,TGTGCCAGCTCACCACCCTGGACAGGGCGCAATGAAAAACTGTTTTTT,TRBV18,.,TRBD1,TRBJ1-4
CASSPPGREATGELFF,TGTGCTAGCAGCCCTCCGGGGCGGGAGGCGACCGGGGAGCTGTTTTTT,TRBV7-7,.,TRBD2,TRBJ2-2
CASSLDSGGLKTQYF,TGTGCCAGCAGCTTGGACAGCGGGGGGCTGAAGACCCAGTACTTC,TRBV7-8,once,TRBD2,TRBJ2-5
CASSWGLAGGITQYF,TGTGCCAGCAGTTGGGGACTAGCGGGGGGGATTACCCAGTACTTC,TRBV6-5,.,TRBD2,TRBJ2-5
CASRRSGSSYEQYF,TGTGCCAGCAGACGCTCCGGGAGCTCCTACGAGCAGTACTTC,TRBV28,.,.,TRBJ2-7
CASSATGFSGSPLHF,TGTGCCAGCAGTGCTACAGGGTTTTCGGGTTCACCCCTCCACTTT,TRBV2,.,.,TRBJ1-6
CASSDYRESEQYF,TGTGCCAGCAGTGACTACAGGGAGAGCGAGCAGTACTTC,TRBV2,.,.,TRBJ2-7
CAIEGQGPMETQYF,TGTGCCATAGAGGGACAGGGCCCTATGGAGACCCAGTACTTC,TRBV7-9,.,TRBD1,TRBJ2-5
CASSEPENTEAFF,TGTGCCAGCAGTGAACCAGAGAACACTGAAGCTTTCTTT,TRBV2,.,.,TRBJ1-1
CASSPVGGSTDTQYF,TGTGCCAGCTCACCGGTAGGGGGTAGCACAGATACGCAGTATTTT,TRBV18,few,.,TRBJ2-3
CASSLEGGNYEQYF,TGTGCCAGCAGCTTGGAGGGAGGGAACTACGAGCAGTACTTC,TRBV13,.,TRBD2,TRBJ2-7
CASSAELAGFSIQYF,TGTGCCAGCAGTGCGGAATTAGCGGGATTTTCCATTCAGTACTTC,TRBV2,few,TRBD2,TRBJ2-4
CASSSPDTNVGRAFF,TGTGCCAGCAGCTCCCCTGACACGAATGTAGGGAGAGCTTTCTTT,TRBV7-9,.,.,TRBJ1-1
CASSDDRGGDTQYF,TGTGCCAGCAGCGACGACAGGGGGGGGGATACGCAGTATTTT,TRBV5-6,few,TRBD1,TRBJ2-3
CSASRGTAAFF,TGCAGTGCTAGCAGAGGAACTGCAGCTTTCTTT,TRBV20-1,.,.,TRBJ1-1
CASSFGPGTFF,.,TRBV6-5,.,.,TRBJ1-1
CASRKGQTGNTIYF,TGTGCCAGTAGAAAGGGACAGACTGGAAACACCATATATTTT,TRBV19,.,TRBD1,TRBJ1-3
CASKGTGSNEKLFF,TGTGCCAGCAAGGGGACAGGTTCTAATGAAAAACTGTTTTTT,TRBV6-1,.,TRBD1,TRBJ1-4
CASSLGGGNSPLHF,TGTGCCAGCAGTCTTGGGGGAGGTAATTCACCCCTCCACTTT,TRBV11-3,few,.,TRBJ1-6
CASSLGTGLDYGYTF,TGTGCCAGCTCGCTCGGGACAGGGTTGGACTATGGCTACACCTTC,TRBV18,.,TRBD1,TRBJ1-2
CASSAGISTSLSYGYTF,TGTGCCAGCAGTGCAGGAATTTCGACATCTCTGAGTTATGGCTACACCTTC,TRBV28,.,.,TRBJ1-2
CASSRGENYEQYF,TGTGCCAGCAGCCGGGGGGAGAACTACGAGCAGTACTTC,TRBV7-3,.,TRBD2,TRBJ2-7
CASTEGGGYEQYF,TGTGCCAGCACAGAGGGAGGGGGCTACGAGCAGTACTTC,TRBV2,.,.,TRBJ2-7
CASSSSGGTSYNEQFF,TGTGCCAGCAGTTCCAGCGGGGGGACGTCCTACAATGAGCAGTTCTTC,TRBV5-4,.,TRBD2,TRBJ2-1